The 19 T cell receptor beta chains below come from one sample, sequenced in a study of a mutant IDH1 vaccine in newly diagnosed glioma. The method was immunoSEQ multiplex PCR; TCRdb's version includes in-frame clones alone and lacks a portion of them. The top ten clones hold 3.9% of a sample with about 44,000 clones, approximately 90% of them seen once. Time point meaning: week 23, last vaccination. Doses consisted of 300 ug of mutant IDH1 20-mer peptide each, paired with topical imiquimod. Their antigens are not known. The sequences come from PBMCs, collected from a glioma patient whose treatment included an IDH1 peptide vaccine. All receptors come from a man aged 45-60 years with glioma.

The chain employs TRBV13 and TRBJ2-7, with a weak D call TRBD1 (5 bases). Trimming cost V 3 bases and J 6 bases, with 15 bases left between them. The germline gives CDR1 PRHDT, CDR2 FYEKMQ (reference sequence). The CDR3 has 14 residues. CDR3 nucleotides: TGTGCCAGCAGCTTGGGCAGGGCTACTCTCGAGCAGTACTTC. It specifies CASSLGRATLEQYF.

This chain connects TRBV9 to TRBJ2-2, with D perhaps matching TRBD1 (5 bases). The CDR3 is made up of 16 amino acids. Germline V gene sequence: CDR1 SGDLS, CDR2 YYNGEE. V was trimmed by 4 bases and J by 3 bases, leaving 16 bases between them. The CDR3 bases are TGTGCCAGCAGCCCCCGTGTAGGGGAATACACCGGGGAGCTGTTTTTT. Protein: CASSPRVGEYTGELFF.

This chain joins TRBV5-1 and TRBJ1-5; 7 bases line up with TRBD1. V was clipped by 4 bases and J by 1 base; unmatched bases: 5. The V gene's germline CDR1 is SGHRS and CDR2 YFSETQ. This CDR3 spans 15 amino acids. This CDR3 reads CASSIGGSSNQPQHF. The DNA of the CDR3 is TGCGCCAGCAGCATAGGGGGCTCAAGCAATCAGCCCCAGCATTTT.

The gene calls are TRBV2 and TRBJ1-4, with TRBD1 as a possible D gene (6 bases). Trimming took 3 bases from V and 11 from J, leaving 16 bases between them. CDR1 is SNHLY and CDR2 is FYNNEI in the germline V gene. CDR3 length equals 14 residues. The CDR3 sequence is CASSDPGAVEKLFF. The DNA for the CDR3 is TGTGCCAGCAGTGACCCGGGGGCCGTGGAGAAACTGTTTTTT.

This chain uses TRBV5-1 with TRBJ2-7, with 7 bases matching TRBD1. The CDR3 sequence is 15 residues long. CDR1 is SGHRS, CDR2 YFSETQ, per germline. With 4 bases clipped from V and 3 bases from J, the junction kept 10 bases outside the gene matches. Here the CDR3 DNA reads TGCGCCAGCAGCCCTTCGACAGGGAACGTCTACGAGCAGTACTTC. Residues: CASSPSTGNVYEQYF.

V is TRBV30 and J is TRBJ1-2; D is ambiguous. This CDR3 contains 13 residues. Germline V gene sequence: CDR1 GTSNPN, CDR2 SVGIG (reference sequence). V shed 8 bases and J shed 9 bases, with 22 bases lying between them. The CDR3 here is CAGSGDALWSYTF. CDR3 nucleotides: TGTGCCGGATCAGGAGATGCCCTATGGAGCTACACCTTC.

This clone was picked up a small number of times. This rearrangement joins TRBV30 to TRBJ2-3, with D maybe TRBD2 (6 bases). The ends were cut back, 3 bases at V and 6 bases at J, with 16 bases in the middle. This CDR3 is 14 amino acids long. Per the germline V gene, CDR1 is GTSNPN and CDR2 is SVGIG (reference sequence). The CDR3 DNA sequence: TGTGCCTGGAGACGAGGACCCGCGGGGGATACGCAGTATTTT. Its translation: CAWRRGPAGDTQYF.

This chain joins TRBV27 and TRBJ2-7; 11 bases match TRBD2. V dropped 5 bases and J dropped 4; count of bases not matched to a gene: 10. Germline V gives CDR1 MNHEY, CDR2 SMNVEV (reference sequence). This CDR3 region has 16 residues. The CDR3 here is CASSRLTSGNGYEQYF. CDR3 DNA sequence: TGTGCCAGCAGTAGACTGACTAGCGGGAACGGGTACGAGCAGTACTTC.

CDR3 region: CASSSGLDLDEQYF. Written as DNA, the CDR3 is TGTGCCAGCAGTTCGGGACTGGACCTTGACGAGCAGTACTTC. This sequence joins TRBV7-9 and TRBJ2-7, with D possibly matching TRBD2 (6 bases). V was shortened by 6 bases and J by 5 bases, with 17 bases between the two germline ends. Germline loops: CDR1 SEHNR, CDR2 FQNEAQ (reference sequence). The length of the CDR3 is 14 residues.

V gene TRBV2 combines with J gene TRBJ1-1; D is perhaps TRBD1 (5 bases). Looked up from germline, CDR1 is SNHLY and CDR2 is FYNNEI. The CDR3 runs to 13 residues. The ends were cut back, 11 bases at V and 0 bases at J, with 13 bases in the middle. This CDR3 reads CAGNDRLNTEAFF. The CDR3 DNA reads TGTGCCGGAAATGACAGACTGAACACTGAAGCTTTCTTT.

The chain uses TRBV2 and TRBJ1-3; possibly TRBD1 for D (6 bases). The CDR3 covers 15 residues. The germline V gene has CDR1 SNHLY and CDR2 FYNNEI. Trimming removed 4 bases from V and 3 bases from J, with 13 bases in between. The CDR3 region is CASSGWQGFGNTIYF. CDR3 nucleotide sequence: TGTGCCAGCAGTGGTTGGCAGGGGTTTGGAAACACCATATATTTT.

J is TRBJ2-7 and V is TRBV21-1; the table gives TRBD2 as D, unverified against the DNA. TRBV21-1 is reported as a pseudogene. The CDR3 totals 15 residues. CDR3 in amino acids: CASSRGEGHTYEQYF. The DNA of the CDR3 is TGTGCCAGCAGCAGAGGTGAAGGCCATACCTACGAGCAGTACTTC.

This clone has just one count. This chain links TRBV5-8 with TRBJ2-2; TRBD2 might be the D (5 bases). CDR1 is SGHTS, CDR2 YDEGEE, per germline. V lost 4 bases and J 5 bases, leaving 15 bases between the germline ends. The CDR3 runs to 15 residues. The CDR3 DNA is TGTGCCAGCAGCCCCTTTAGGACGGGGACCGGGGAGCTGTTTTTT. Translating it yields CASSPFRTGTGELFF.

This clone is a singleton in its sample. This chain connects TRBV18 to TRBJ2-7; D remains ambiguous. The V and J ends lost 3 bases and 3 bases respectively, with 12 bases between them. The CDR3 length is 14 residues. Germline V gives CDR1 KGHSH, CDR2 LQKENI. The CDR3 nucleotides are TGTGCCAGCTCACCGGTAGACGGTATCTACGAGCAGTACTTC. This codes for CASSPVDGIYEQYF.

The CDR3 bases are TGCGCCAGCAGCCAAGGGTCCAGCGGGAGACCCAAGCAGTACTTC. Its translation is CASSQGSSGRPKQYF. V and J are TRBV4-1 and TRBJ2-7; TRBD2 agrees at 8 bases. Germline CDR1 is MGHRA and CDR2 is YSYEKL. The CDR3 length is 15 residues. The trim removed 1 base at V and 8 bases at J, leaving 10 bases unmatched.

This chain joins TRBV4-1 and TRBJ2-2; D is ambiguous. The V end was cut by 4 bases, the J end by 6 bases, with 9 bases between. Germline CDR1 is MGHRA and CDR2 is YSYEKL. The CDR3 spans 13 residues. The CDR3 nucleotides are TGCGCCAGCAGCCCCGTGCGGCCCGGGGAGCTGTTTTTT. This encodes CASSPVRPGELFF.

This chain links TRBV5-4 with TRBJ1-1, with no clear D. With 0 bases removed from V and 5 bases from J, the gap between germline ends came to 11 bases. CDR1 is SGHNT and CDR2 is YYREEE in the germline V gene (reference sequence). The CDR3 length is 14 residues. CDR3 nucleotides: TGTGCCAGCAGCTTGGTAGGGAAGATGACTGAAGCTTTCTTT. Amino acids: CASSLVGKMTEAFF. Complete variable domain (other parts from reference TRBV5-4 and TRBJ1-1): ETGVTQSPTHLIKTRGQQVTLRCSSQSGHNTVSWYQQALGQGPQFIFQYYREEENGRGNFPPRFSGLQFPNYSSELNVNALELDDSALYLCASSLVGKMTEAFFGQGTRLTVV.

The chain combines TRBV19 with TRBJ1-2; D may be TRBD1 (5 bases). The CDR3 length is 14 residues. In germline, CDR1 is LNHDA, CDR2 SQIVND (reference sequence). Trimming cost V 7 bases and J 3 bases, with 15 bases left between them. The CDR3 DNA sequence: TGTGCCAGTACCCCGAGCGGGGGTTACTATGGCTACACCTTC. Protein sequence: CASTPSGGYYGYTF.

This clone is classed as medium-sized. The rearrangement uses TRBV5-1 and TRBJ2-7; 7 nucleotides match TRBD1. The CDR3 length is 13 residues. Germline V lookup: CDR1 SGHRS, CDR2 YFSETQ. The V segment lost 3 bases and the J segment 4 bases; nucleotides outside the gene matches: 4. The CDR3 here is CASSWNRGYEQYF. As DNA, the CDR3 is TGCGCCAGCAGCTGGAACAGGGGATACGAGCAGTACTTC. The variable domain in full, completed from reference TRBV5-1 and TRBJ2-7, reads KAGVTQTPRYLIKTRGQQVTLSCSPISGHRSVSWYQQTPGQGLQFLFEYFSETQRNKGNFPGRFSGRQFSNSRSEMNVSTLELGDSALYLCASSWNRGYEQYFGPGTRLTVT.